Given below is one TCR beta chain in context. Other DNA sequences from this sample encode an identical CDR3 as well. CDR1 and CDR2 from the germline V gene are SGHKS and YYEKEE (reference sequence). The CDR3 has 14 residues. V was clipped by 0 bases and J by 6 bases; unmatched bases: 1. This record belongs to a study of blood T cell repertoires in COVID-19. About the research overall: Researchers got acute and convalescent COVID-19 samples from the United States, Italy and Spain.

Individuals aged about 18 to 100 years were recruited from fewer than 30 US areas. Sequencing was performed with immunoSEQ multiplex PCR; in TCRdb, only in-frame clones are kept and a portion is missing. The sample gives approximately 200,000 clones, roughly 88% of which show up once; more than 7.5% is in the top ten. Source material: PBMCs or T cells enriched from blood (not recorded which). This clonotype was sampled from a woman in her twenties or thirties who had recovered from COVID-19. This chain connects TRBV5-5 to TRBJ2-7, with 12 bases that match TRBD2. The CDR3 spells CASSLGLAGAEQYF. As DNA, the CDR3 is TGTGCCAGCAGCTTGGGACTAGCGGGAGCCGAGCAGTACTTC.